This entry features one T cell receptor beta chain sequence. At least ten counts were recorded for this clonotype. It lacks a known antigen. Base qualities are not at hand, and no much larger clone is one base apart. The time point label for this specimen denotes: persistent/refractory GD, antithyroid drugs over 5 years with positive TRAb. For both TCR sequencing and RNA sequencing, RNA was extracted from PBMCs in TRIzol. Graves' disease was diagnosed according to American Thyroid Association guidelines. Recruitment of patients was carried out at an endocrinology department in Xi'an, China. From each patient, around 9 milliliters of peripheral blood was collected into an EDTA anticoagulant tube. Ficoll Paque Plus density gradient separation was used to isolate PBMCs, and no additional T cell sorting was done. An Agilent 2100 Bioanalyzer and agarose gel were used to assess RNA quality, and a NanoDrop 2000 was used to measure RNA concentration.

The library was prepared using multiplex PCR. The instrument was an Illumina HiSeq 4000. iRepertoire HTBI primers and Arm-PCR amplification of CDR3 regions were used to construct TCR beta libraries. Gel purification was performed on PCR products prior to sequencing. Per the authors' processing: A total of fewer than 80 TRBV and under 15 TRBJ segments were identified across samples and were used for gene usage analysis of CDR3 amino acid clonotypes. COPE and FqMerger were used to merge filtered high-quality paired reads into contigs. Contigs were aligned with BLAST to IMGT TRBV, TRBD and TRBJ reference genes, and CDR3 was defined per IMGT. Clonotypes above 0.1% frequency were classified as highly expanded clones. Shannon entropy was used to measure repertoire diversity, and the Gini coefficient was used to measure V-J evenness. Public clonotypes were defined as clonotypes shared by more than one individual. TCRdb trimmed public reads at Q25 via fastp, called clones via MiXCR and kept in-frame beta chains. Rows merge per CDR3 protein into single entries with the most common DNA and genes. The V and J calls follow TCRdb's processing rather than the paper's. The sample records about 290,000 distinct CDR3 sequences, roughly a fifth of which are singletons. The ten largest clones add up to approximately 53% of the sample.

This specimen belongs to a study of regulatory T cells in long-lasting Graves disease (TCRdb year 2021). With respect to the entire study: To count as having persistent Graves' disease, a patient had to have received antithyroid drug treatment for over 5 years with TSH receptor autoantibodies remaining persistently positive. Patients with persistent Graves' disease were compared with patients with newly diagnosed Graves' disease using TCR sequencing and RNA sequencing of peripheral blood. The study was registered as a clinical trial and conducted in China. A total of around 35 samples were covered by TCR sequencing, comprising approximately 13 persistent and 20 or so newly diagnosed Graves' disease patients. Persistent Graves' disease patients in the clinical cohort had taken antithyroid drugs for approximately 10 years on average.

Overall study outcomes, separate from this receptor: Preferential use of TRBV28, TRBJ1-2 and TRBJ2-5 was observed in persistent disease, whereas TRBV20-1 and TRBJ2-1 were favored in newly diagnosed disease. The authors acknowledged the small sample size as a limitation that may reduce accuracy. Compared with newly diagnosed patients, patients with persistent Graves' disease had lower TCR Shannon entropy and fewer highly expanded clones, which suggests clonal expansion. Peripheral blood alone was examined, since thyroid tissue, which constituted the primary lesion, could not be accessed. Sequencing and analysis were restricted to the TCR beta chain. Patients with persistent disease shared more public clonotypes (about 2,500) than newly diagnosed patients did (more than 900).

The CDR3 has 16 amino acids, counting the end cysteine and phenylalanine. Just CDR3 DNA is preserved here, 48 bases in frame from base 1. V is trimmed back by 1 base and J by 5 bases, and the junction contains 8 bases that no gene match accounts for. CDR1 SGHTA and CDR2 FQGNSA are derived from the germline V gene. Sequences were derived from peripheral blood mononuclear cells (PBMCs), sampled when the disease was refractory, from a patient treated with antithyroid drugs. This clonotype was obtained from a female donor with Graves disease. In this chain, TRBV7-2 is recombined with TRBJ2-7, with 10 middle bases fitting TRBD2. This receptor has the CDR3 CASSLDSSSGSNEQYF. The nucleotide sequence reads as follows: TGTGCCAGCAGCTTAGATTCTTCTAGCGGGAGTAACGAGCAGTACTTC.